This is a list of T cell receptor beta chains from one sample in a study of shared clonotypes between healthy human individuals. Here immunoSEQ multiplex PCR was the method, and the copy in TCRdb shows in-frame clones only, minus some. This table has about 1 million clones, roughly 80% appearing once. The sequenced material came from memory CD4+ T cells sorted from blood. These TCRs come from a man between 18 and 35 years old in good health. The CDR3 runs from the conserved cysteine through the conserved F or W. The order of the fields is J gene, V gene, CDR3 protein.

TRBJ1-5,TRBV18,CASSMREYSNQPQHF
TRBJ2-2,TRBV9,CASSGQGLGTGELFF
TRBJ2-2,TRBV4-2,CASSVRGHGELFF
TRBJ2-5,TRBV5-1,CASSSRLAGVQETQYF
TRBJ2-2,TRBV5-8,CASSLVGLSPTGELFF
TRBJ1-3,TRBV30,CAWSPDSSGNTIYF
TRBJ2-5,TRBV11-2,CASSLDVWGTQYF
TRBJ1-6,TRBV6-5,CASSLTGYSPLHF
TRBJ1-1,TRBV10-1,CASSAQGTGTEAFF
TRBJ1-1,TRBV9,CASSVGQELSTEAFF
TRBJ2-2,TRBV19,CASSIRTSGVGGELFF
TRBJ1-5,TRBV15,CATSRGQLNQPQHF
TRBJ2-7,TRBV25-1,CASSEWTSGSGEQYF
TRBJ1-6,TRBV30,CAWTSSKNNSPLHF
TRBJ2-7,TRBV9,CASSVDPSTGSYEQYF
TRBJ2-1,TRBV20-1,CSAGETNEQFF
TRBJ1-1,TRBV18,CASSPPSGGNTEAFF
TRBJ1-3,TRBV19,CASSQDSSGNTIYF
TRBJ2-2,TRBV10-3,CAISLADNTGELFF
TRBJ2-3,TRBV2,CASSGLAGGSDTQYF
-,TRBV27,CASSYRRGRNYEQYF
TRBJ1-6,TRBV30,CAWSLVRNSPLHF
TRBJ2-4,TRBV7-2,CASSGRDIQYF
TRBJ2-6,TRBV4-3,CASSQDGPGQGAGGANVLTF
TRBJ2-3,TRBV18,CASSPNLGQGRISTDTQYF
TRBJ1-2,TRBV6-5,CASLGTSRAYGYTF
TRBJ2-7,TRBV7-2,CASSLGIGGPSYEQYF
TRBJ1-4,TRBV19,CASRTVDEKLFF
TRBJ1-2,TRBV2,CASSDSTTIYGYTF
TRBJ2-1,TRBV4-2,CASSQDLGGSSYNEQFF
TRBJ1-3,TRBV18,CASSPPGSAGNTIYF
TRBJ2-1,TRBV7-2,CASSYFRGVGSSYNEQFF
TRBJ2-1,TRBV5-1,CASSTTPSSEQFF
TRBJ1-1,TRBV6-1,CASSEDRDRGATEAFF
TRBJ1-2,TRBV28,CASSLYAAGTYGYTF
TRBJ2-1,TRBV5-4,CASGGQGAGDEQFF
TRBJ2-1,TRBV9,CASSGGLAGAQGNEQFF
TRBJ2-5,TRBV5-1,CASSVMMGVETQYF
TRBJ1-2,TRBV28,CASIGGGRVYGYTF
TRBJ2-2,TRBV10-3,CAISESGRNTGELFF
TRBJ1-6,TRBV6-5,CASFPRGKNSPLHF
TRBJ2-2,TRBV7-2,CASSVDMTFTGELFF
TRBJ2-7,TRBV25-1,CASSEWGTSGMGSYEQYF
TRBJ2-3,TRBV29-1,CSVPQAPGLANPDTQYF
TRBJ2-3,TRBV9,CASSAWDRSPDTQYF
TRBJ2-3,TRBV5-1,CASSAASGGSTQYF
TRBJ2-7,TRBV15,CATSNSWGYEQYF
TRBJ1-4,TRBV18,CASSPATGRNEKLFF
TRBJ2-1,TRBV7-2,CAGSLDRGGYNEQFF
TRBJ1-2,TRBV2,CASGGQGVGGYTF